These 24 T cell receptor beta chains were sequenced from one sample in a study of T cell responses to AZD1222 COVID-19 vaccine. Method: immunoSEQ multiplex PCR; TCRdb's copy keeps in-frame clones and lacks some. The sample holds 180,000 or so clones, 93% seen once. The source was peripheral blood, collected 28 days after the second AZD1222 dose. The source of these receptors is an adult who received the AZD1222 COVID-19 vaccine.

The rearrangement links TRBV13 to TRBJ2-3; 8 nucleotides line up with TRBD2. The germline V gene has CDR1 PRHDT and CDR2 FYEKMQ (reference sequence). The CDR3 runs 15 residues. J lost 7 bases, V lost 5 bases, and 11 bases had no gene match. CDR3 protein: CASSQPYRGGNTQYF. In DNA form, the CDR3 reads TGTGCCAGCAGCCAACCCTATCGGGGGGGCAATACGCAGTATTTT.

The chain uses TRBV3-1 (or the pseudogene TRBV3-2) and TRBJ1-2; D gene unclear. The CDR3 is 13 residues long. V lost 7 bases to trimming and J lost 8 bases, with 17 bases between them. From germline, CDR1 is LGHDT and CDR2 YNNKEL (reference sequence). The chain's CDR3 is CASMPLGAEGYTF. The CDR3 nucleotides are TGTGCCAGCATGCCACTCGGAGCCGAAGGCTACACCTTC.

The chain joins TRBV4-3 to TRBJ1-5, with TRBD1 matching over 9 bases. The length of the CDR3 is 16 residues. V shed 4 bases and J 6 bases; nucleotides not matched to a gene: 10. Germline V gives CDR1 LGHNA, CDR2 YSLEER. The CDR3 sequence: CASSLKLGTGFQPQHF. The CDR3 nucleotides read TGCGCCAGCAGCCTAAAACTCGGGACAGGGTTTCAGCCCCAGCATTTT.

This chain links TRBV3-1 (or the pseudogene TRBV3-2) with TRBJ1-5; the match to TRBD1 covers 7 bases. CDR1 is LGHDT and CDR2 is YNNKEL in the germline V gene (reference sequence). The CDR3 covers 16 residues. V lost 1 base and J lost 0; bases outside the gene matches: 3. This CDR3 is CASSQAGQSSNQPQHF. CDR3 in DNA: TGTGCCAGCAGCCAAGCGGGACAGTCTAGCAATCAGCCCCAGCATTTT.

The chain combines TRBV11-2 with TRBJ1-2; D is unclear. The CDR3 extends over 12 amino acids. Germline V gene lookup returns CDR1 SGHAT and CDR2 FQNNGV. Trimming took 3 bases from V and 1 from J, leaving 3 bases between them. This CDR3 is CASSFFNYGYTF. The CDR3 bases are TGTGCCAGCAGCTTTTTTAACTATGGCTACACCTTC.

This clone has a single count. This rearrangement joins TRBV7-3 to TRBJ2-1, with D tentatively TRBD1 (5 bases). This CDR3 has 13 residues. Trimming shortened V by 5 bases and J by 4 bases, and 9 bases separated the two germline ends. Germline CDR1 reads SGHTA; CDR2 reads FQGTGA. The CDR3 nucleotides are TGTGCCAGCAGCAGGGGAATTTACAATGAGCAGTTCTTC. Amino acid sequence: CASSRGIYNEQFF.

The chain is built from TRBV5-8 and TRBJ2-6; D is unresolved. CDR1 SGHTS and CDR2 YDEGEE come from the germline V gene. The length of the CDR3 is 15 residues. The V and J ends lost 2 bases and 0 bases respectively, with 6 bases between them. CDR3 in amino acids: CASSFTVSGANVLTF. DNA of the CDR3: TGTGCCAGCAGCTTTACAGTCTCTGGGGCCAACGTCCTGACTTTC.

The chain uses TRBV5-4 and TRBJ1-4; TRBD1 agrees at 9 bases. This CDR3 spans 17 amino acids. In germline, CDR1 is SGHNT, CDR2 YYREEE (reference sequence). Losses at the gene ends were 6 bases for V and 0 bases for J; bases not matched to a gene: 9. As DNA, the CDR3 is TGTGCCAGCAACCGACAGGGGGAGGCTTCAACTAATGAAAAACTGTTTTTT. Translated, it gives CASNRQGEASTNEKLFF.

The genes are TRBV2 and TRBJ1-6; D is uncertain. The CDR3 spans 11 residues. Germline V gives CDR1 SNHLY, CDR2 FYNNEI. Trimming removed 9 bases from V and 7 bases from J, with 7 bases in between. The CDR3 loop reads CASQGNSPLHF. The CDR3 region has the DNA TGTGCCAGTCAAGGAAATTCACCCCTCCACTTT.

The chain recombines TRBV19 with TRBJ1-1, with D maybe TRBD1 (5 bases). The CDR3 totals 15 residues. V shed 3 bases and J shed 1 base, with 12 bases lying between them. Germline V gene lookup returns CDR1 LNHDA and CDR2 SQIVND (reference sequence). The CDR3 DNA is TGTGCCAGTAGTATCGGGACCGTTTGGAACACTGAAGCTTTCTTT. This translates into CASSIGTVWNTEAFF.

This rearrangement joins TRBV30 to TRBJ1-1; a possible D gene is TRBD1 (5 bases). CDR1 GTSNPN and CDR2 SVGIG come from the germline V gene (reference sequence). The CDR3 runs to 13 residues. Trimming stripped 4 bases from V and 2 bases from J, with 11 bases between. The CDR3 sequence: CAWNGQGNTEAFF. CDR3 sequence (DNA): TGTGCCTGGAACGGGCAGGGTAACACTGAAGCTTTCTTT.

This clone was recorded once. This chain links TRBV6-5 with TRBJ1-3; no reliable D call. CDR1 and CDR2 (germline): MNHEY, SVGAGI. V was clipped by 1 base and J by 2 bases, with 12 bases between them. The CDR3 contains 16 residues. The CDR3 sequence is CASSYLPAQPGNTIYF. DNA for the CDR3: TGTGCCAGCAGTTACTTGCCCGCGCAACCTGGAAACACCATATATTTT.

This clone was recorded only once. This chain joins TRBV19 and TRBJ2-7; D is unclear. CDR1 and CDR2 from the germline V gene are LNHDA and SQIVND (reference sequence). The CDR3 covers 15 residues. With 0 bases removed from V and 3 bases from J, the gap between germline ends came to 12 bases. CDR3 region: CASSIDRWRGYEQYF. The CDR3 nucleotides are TGTGCCAGTAGTATAGATCGGTGGAGAGGCTACGAGCAGTACTTC.

The chain is built from TRBV15 and TRBJ1-1, with D perhaps TRBD1 (6 bases). This CDR3 has 14 amino acids. V lost 2 bases to trimming and J lost 5 bases, with 12 bases between them. Germline loops: CDR1 LNHNV, CDR2 YYDKDF (reference sequence). The CDR3 region is CATSRRDKTTEAFF. The CDR3 DNA follows: TGTGCCACCAGCAGAAGGGACAAAACAACTGAAGCTTTCTTT.

This sequence joins TRBV5-4 and TRBJ1-2; TRBD1 might be the D (6 bases). Trimming removed 4 bases from V and 4 bases from J, with 17 bases in between. Germline values: CDR1 SGHNT, CDR2 YYREEE (reference sequence). CDR3 size: 15 residues. This CDR3 reads CASSGAGTKSYGYTF. In DNA form, the CDR3 reads TGTGCCAGCAGCGGAGCCGGGACAAAATCCTATGGCTACACCTTC.

The J gene is TRBJ1-2, the V gene TRBV6-6, with D perhaps TRBD1 (5 bases). V lost 1 base and J lost 0, with 9 bases in between. This CDR3 region has 15 residues. Germline CDR1 is MNHNY and CDR2 is SVGAGI (reference sequence). The DNA for the CDR3 is TGTGCCAGCAGTTACTTTGGGGCACCTAACTATGGCTACACCTTC. This gives the protein CASSYFGAPNYGYTF.

The rearrangement joins TRBV3-1 (or the pseudogene TRBV3-2) to TRBJ1-1, with D possibly being TRBD1 (5 bases). Deletions cut 4 bases from V and 11 bases from J, with 17 bases between. The CDR3 extends over 13 amino acids. Germline CDR1 and CDR2: LGHDT and YNNKEL (reference sequence). Here the CDR3 DNA reads TGTGCCAGCAGCCGAGTTAAGGGACTTGGGGCTTTCTTT. Protein product: CASSRVKGLGAFF.

Points on this clone: Other DNA variants within this sample encode the same CDR3. This chain links TRBV29-1 with TRBJ2-7; D might be TRBD1 (5 bases). Between the trimmed V and J ends, which lost 1 base and 3 bases, there was a span of 7 bases. The CDR3 consists of 12 residues. Germline CDR1 is SQVTM and CDR2 is ANQGSEA. CDR3 residues: CSVEGQGYEQYF. In DNA, the CDR3 is TGCAGCGTTGAAGGGCAGGGCTACGAGCAGTACTTC.

The chain is built from TRBV28 and TRBJ1-2; 7 nucleotides line up with TRBD1. The J segment lost 5 bases and the V segment lost 7 bases, leaving 7 bases of the junction unmatched. CDR3 size: 13 residues. Germline-derived CDR1 and CDR2 are MDHEN and SYDVKM. The CDR3 coding sequence is TGTGCCAGCACCTCAGGGGGTTGGTATGGCTACACCTTC. It is translated as CASTSGGWYGYTF.

This chain uses TRBV5-6 with TRBJ1-1; 10 bases are a match to TRBD1. V lost 3 bases and J lost 6; bases outside the gene matches: 2. CDR1 is SGHDT, CDR2 YYEEEE, per germline. This CDR3 is built from 13 residues. The CDR3 region is CASSSTGGPEAFF. In nucleotides, the CDR3 is TGTGCCAGCAGCTCGACAGGGGGCCCTGAAGCTTTCTTT. The full variable domain, rest sourced from reference TRBV5-6 and TRBJ1-1, is DAGVTQSPTHLIKTRGQQVTLRCSPKSGHDTVSWYQQALGQGPQFIFQYYEEEERQRGNFPDRFSGHQFPNYSSELNVNALLLGDSALYLCASSSTGGPEAFFGQGTRLTVV.

The rearrangement joins TRBV30 to TRBJ2-5; D is undetermined. V was pared by 0 bases and J by 7 bases, with 9 bases between. The CDR3 runs 12 residues. CDR1 and CDR2 (germline): GTSNPN, SVGIG (reference sequence). The CDR3 bases are TGTGCCTGGAGTGTTGCCCTTGGGACCCAGTACTTC. Translating gives CAWSVALGTQYF.

The chain combines TRBV6-4 with TRBJ2-3, with unresolved D. The CDR3 covers 13 residues. The germline V gene has CDR1 MRHNA and CDR2 SNTAGT. V lost 4 bases, J lost 1 base, and 6 bases lay in between. For the CDR3, the DNA is TGTGCCAGCAGTGTTAGCCGCACAGATACGCAGTATTTT. Residues: CASSVSRTDTQYF.

The rearrangement links TRBV20-1 to TRBJ1-3; D unresolved. CDR1 and CDR2 (germline): DFQATT, SNEGSKA (reference sequence). Trimming left V 3 bases short and J 9 bases short, with 6 bases between. This CDR3 has 10 amino acids. The CDR3 nucleotides read TGCAGTGCTAGCTCGGGCACCATATATTTT. This encodes CSASSGTIYF.

V gene TRBV13 combines with J gene TRBJ1-1, with D perhaps matching TRBD1 (6 bases). Germline CDR1 PRHDT, CDR2 FYEKMQ (reference sequence). Trimming took 3 bases from V and 0 from J, leaving 11 bases between them. The CDR3 is 15 residues long. The CDR3 DNA is TGTGCCAGCAGCTTCGAGGGGACACTGAACACTGAAGCTTTCTTT. It is translated as CASSFEGTLNTEAFF.